Reported below is one T cell receptor (beta chain). What antigen it recognizes has not been identified. No much larger clonotype is one base removed from it; base qualities were not supplied. TCRbeta CDR3 regions were amplified from genomic DNA by means of the immunoSEQ Assay, a bias-controlled multiplex PCR. Regarding the original processing steps: The number of nucleated cells in each sample was estimated by amplification of reference gene primers within the assay. To quantify the absolute abundance of each unique TCRbeta CDR3 rearrangement, sequence reads were collapsed and filtered. For each sample, productive Simpson clonality was calculated as the square root of Simpson's diversity index over productive rearrangements. In its TCRdb copy, this immuneACCESS table keeps in-frame sequences only and misses some clones. Where compared with another copy, unresolved V genes explain less than half of these, and the others have no known cause. That table furnishes V, J and clone size, whereas the DNA furnished D and trimming. The table for this sample lists under 250,000 clones; 86% of them were counted only once. The ten biggest clones cover around 1.5% of the sample.

This specimen comes from a study of blood T cell repertoires in COVID-19 (dated by TCRdb to the early 2020s). Broadly, across the study: The collaborator samples originated in the United States, Italy and Spain and spanned the acute and convalescent phases of COVID-19. The prospective study material was composed of cDNA or gDNA derived from T cells, B-cell-depleted T cells, or PBMCs. The dataset comprised deeply sampled blood TCRbeta repertoires from subjects exposed to, actively infected with, or recovered from COVID-19. The repertoires were made available in a free public database intended to serve as a resource for research on the immune response to SARS-CoV-2. The samples were drawn from two sources: the first 160 participants of the ongoing ImmuneRACE study, and 1,254 subjects contributed by 6 global collaborators. Sample metadata almost always included a de-identified subject ID, COVID-19 status, age in years and sex. Where HLA class I and class II types were available, the types were taken from metadata supplied by the sample provider, not from assay-based typing.

V has 3 bases trimmed and J has 1 base trimmed; junction bases matching no gene number 7. The CDR3 goes from the cysteine to the phenylalanine over 16 residues. Just the 48-base CDR3 DNA is kept, in frame starting at base 1. For CDR1 and CDR2, the germline V gene lists SGHVS and FQNEAQ. Samples from volunteer blood donors who had recovered from COVID-19 were contributed by a second Seattle source. Whole blood was collected in K2EDTA tubes by collaborating institutions according to the institutions' own protocols. For TCRbeta analysis, collaborators shipped samples in one of three forms: frozen whole blood, isolated PBMCs, or DNA extracted from either of those sample types. The investigation overall reported the following: The amount of clinical and demographic metadata varied by source and participant and was provided uncurated.

Sequencing was performed on peripheral blood. The sequence links TRBV7-8 to TRBJ2-7, with 9 central nucleotides matching TRBD1. The TCR originated in a woman aged 55 to 70 who had recovered from COVID-19. The CDR3 in this case is CASSFHWTGESYEQYF. At the DNA level, the sequence is TGTGCCAGCAGCTTCCACTGGACAGGGGAGTCCTACGAGCAGTACTTC.